This T cell receptor beta chain stems from a study of response to subunit inactivated influenza vaccine. TCRdb reprocessed the RT-PCR reads with MiXCR, giving one entry per CDR3 protein. The sample yields a few hundred thousand distinct CDR3 sequences, approximately 20% seen once. The CDR3 loop spans 16 amino acids. Per germline, CDR1 ENHRY and CDR2 SYGVKD. V dropped 2 bases and J dropped 3 bases, with 13 bases sitting between them. Turning to this clonotype: Its cognate antigen is unknown.

Study-wide results and limits: The authors proposed limited new T cell recruitment per seasonal influenza vaccination.

The specimen comprised PBMCs from blood, sampled less than 22 months after vaccination. This chain joins TRBV10-3 and TRBJ1-4; D is unclear. This TCR came from a man between 50 and 75 years old who received an inactivated influenza vaccine. CDR3 DNA sequence: TGTGCCATCAGTGAGGGGAGCCGTGGGGCTAATGAAAAACTGTTTTTT. This sequence encodes CAISEGSRGANEKLFF.